A single sample gave rise to the 26 T cell receptor beta chains below, sequenced in a study of blood T cell repertoires in COVID-19 (dated by TCRdb to 2018 to 2021). The library was made by the immunoSEQ multiplex PCR assay. The clones in this table, taken by TCRdb from immuneACCESS, are in-frame only. Not every clone is retained; where verified, under half of the shortfall comes from an unresolved V gene, and the cause of the rest is unknown. This sample has approximately 150,000 clones in its table, and about 83% of those were observed once. The top ten clonotypes cover less than 5.5% of the sample. Source material: peripheral blood. Every receptor here comes from a human donor in a cohort sampled during active COVID-19.

The chain joins TRBV27 to TRBJ2-1, with TRBD2 matching over 10 bases. The J segment lost 4 bases and the V segment lost 2 bases, leaving 14 bases of the junction unmatched. The CDR3 covers 19 residues. The germline V gene has CDR1 MNHEY and CDR2 SMNVEV (reference sequence). The DNA of the CDR3 is TGTGCCAGCAGTTTAATCACTAGCGGGGTTAGTCTGGGTTACAATGAGCAGTTCTTC. It yields the protein CASSLITSGVSLGYNEQFF.

V gene TRBV5-4 combines with J gene TRBJ1-2; 9 bases fit TRBD1. CDR1 is SGHNT and CDR2 is YYREEE in the germline V gene (reference sequence). The CDR3 spans 15 residues. V lost 3 bases to trimming and J lost 3 bases; unmatched junction nucleotides: 6. DNA of the CDR3: TGTGCCAGCAGCTGGGGTGGACAGGGGTACTATGGCTACACCTTC. This sequence encodes CASSWGGQGYYGYTF.

CDR3 DNA sequence: TGCAGTGCTAGACGGGACACTGAAGCTTTCTTT. Protein sequence: CSARRDTEAFF. This chain uses TRBV20-1 with TRBJ1-1; the D is unclear. The CDR3 length is 11 residues. The V end lost 2 bases, the J end lost 3 bases, and 4 bases lay between the germline ends. The germline V gene has CDR1 DFQATT and CDR2 SNEGSKA (reference sequence).

About this clone: Within the sample, other DNA sequences also encode this same CDR3. The chain uses TRBV2 and TRBJ1-1, with a tentative D call TRBD1 (6 bases). Trimming removed 8 bases from V and 0 bases from J, with 10 bases in between. The length of the CDR3 is 13 residues. From germline, CDR1 is SNHLY and CDR2 FYNNEI. CDR3 bases: TGTGCCAGCTCCGACAGGTTGAACACTGAAGCTTTCTTT. Protein: CASSDRLNTEAFF.

V gene TRBV28 combines with J gene TRBJ1-2; 7 bases are a match to TRBD1. The CDR3 covers 14 residues. CDR1 MDHEN and CDR2 SYDVKM come from the germline V gene. The ends lost 6 bases at V and 3 bases at J; junction bases unmatched: 7. The CDR3 bases are TGTGCCAGCAGCAGAGGGGGGACAGACTATGGCTACACCTTC. Its translation: CASSRGGTDYGYTF.

This chain joins TRBV6-2 or TRBV6-3 and TRBJ1-1; D may be TRBD1 (5 bases). Germline CDR1 is MNHEY and CDR2 is SVGEGT. The CDR3 runs 16 residues. Deletions cut 3 bases from V and 1 base from J, with 15 bases between. The CDR3 DNA reads as TGTGCCAGCAGTTATTTGGGGCTTCTGGGGAACACTGAAGCTTTCTTT. This codes for CASSYLGLLGNTEAFF.

The CDR3 nucleotides are TGTGCCAGCAGTTATTTGGCGGAATATGGCTACACCTTC. Its translation is CASSYLAEYGYTF. The rearrangement uses TRBV6-2 or TRBV6-3 and TRBJ1-2; D is ambiguous. The length of the CDR3 is 13 residues. The germline V gene encodes CDR1 MNHEY and CDR2 SVGEGT. V was clipped by 3 bases and J by 5 bases, with 10 bases between them.

This clone appeared a single time. The chain recombines TRBV5-1 with TRBJ1-6; 7 bases match TRBD1. The CDR3 is 15 amino acids. The germline CDR1 and CDR2 sequences are SGHRS and YFSETQ. Germline trimming cut 5 bases from V and 4 bases from J; bases unmatched to any gene: 6. CDR3 nucleotides: TGCGCCAGCAGGGAGGGACAGCGTTATAATTCACCCCTCCACTTT. Translated: CASREGQRYNSPLHF.

V is TRBV19 and J is TRBJ1-2; D is unresolved. V was clipped by 3 bases and J by 4 bases, with 9 bases between them. Germline loops: CDR1 LNHDA, CDR2 SQIVND (reference sequence). The CDR3 is 13 residues long. This CDR3 reads CASSIGGSYGYTF. DNA for the CDR3: TGTGCCAGTAGTATTGGAGGATCCTATGGCTACACCTTC. The full variable domain, its missing parts supplied by reference TRBV19 and TRBJ1-2, is DGGITQSPKYLFRKEGQNVTLSCEQNLNHDAMYWYRQDPGQGLRLIYYSQIVNDFQKGDIAEGYSVSREKKESFPLTVTSAQKNPTAFYLCASSIGGSYGYTFGSGTRLTVV.

The chain uses TRBV5-6 and TRBJ2-7; TRBD2 might be the D (5 bases). Germline values: CDR1 SGHDT, CDR2 YYEEEE. Trimming shortened V by 2 bases and J by 3 bases, and 21 bases separated the two germline ends. The CDR3 is 17 residues long. CDR3 protein: CASSLFIEGTAYYEQYF. For the CDR3, the DNA is TGTGCCAGCAGCTTATTTATAGAGGGCACTGCATACTACGAGCAGTACTTC.

The chain employs TRBV5-1 and TRBJ1-5, with 10 nucleotides matching TRBD1. CDR3 length equals 14 residues. CDR1 and CDR2 from the germline V gene are SGHRS and YFSETQ. The trim removed 4 bases at V and 7 bases at J, leaving 5 bases unmatched. The CDR3: CASSPGQGHQPQHF. CDR3 nucleotides: TGCGCCAGCAGCCCGGGACAGGGGCACCAGCCCCAGCATTTT.

The chain uses TRBV18 and TRBJ2-1; TRBD1 matches at 11 bases. V was pared by 0 bases and J by 5 bases, with 3 bases of the junction left unmatched. CDR3 length equals 16 residues. The germline V gene encodes CDR1 KGHSH and CDR2 LQKENI. The CDR3 loop reads CASSPPRDRGNNEQFF. CDR3 coding DNA: TGTGCCAGCTCACCACCAAGGGACAGGGGGAACAATGAGCAGTTCTTC.

The chain uses TRBV11-3 and TRBJ1-1; possibly TRBD1 for D (5 bases). Germline CDR1 and CDR2: SGHNT and YENEEA. CDR3 size: 13 residues. The ends were cut back, 5 bases at V and 6 bases at J, with 13 bases in the middle. In DNA, the CDR3 is TGTGCCAGCAGCCTCGGGGGAGGGGCTGAAGCTTTCTTT. Residues: CASSLGGGAEAFF.

V is TRBV13 and J is TRBJ1-2; TRBD1 aligns across 12 bases. V trimming: 6 bases; J trimming: 5 bases; junction bases outside the gene matches: 10. This CDR3 has 16 amino acids. CDR1 is PRHDT, CDR2 FYEKMQ, per germline (reference sequence). The CDR3 DNA sequence: TGTGCCAGCAGACCCCCCGGGACAGGGGGCAGTTATGGCTACACCTTC. This gives the protein CASRPPGTGGSYGYTF.

The rearrangement uses TRBV28 and TRBJ1-1; D is uncertain. Germline loops: CDR1 MDHEN, CDR2 SYDVKM. The CDR3 has 11 residues. Trimming cost V 8 bases and J 10 bases, with 14 bases left between them. This CDR3 reads CASVLGRGAFF. DNA of the CDR3: TGTGCCAGCGTTCTCGGAAGAGGAGCTTTCTTT.

This clone has only one observation. The rearrangement uses TRBV14 and TRBJ2-2, with D maybe TRBD2 (5 bases). V was trimmed by 1 base and J by 1 base, leaving 7 bases between them. Germline CDR1 is SGHDN and CDR2 is FVKESK. The CDR3 spans 15 residues. The CDR3 protein is CASSQVAGNTGELFF. Here the CDR3 DNA reads TGTGCCAGCAGCCAAGTCGCGGGGAACACCGGGGAGCTGTTTTTT.

The chain couples TRBV3-1 (or the pseudogene TRBV3-2) to TRBJ2-3; D remains ambiguous. The CDR3 consists of 15 residues. Germline V gene lookup returns CDR1 LGHDT and CDR2 YNNKEL (reference sequence). V lost 10 bases to trimming and J lost 4 bases, with 21 bases between them. DNA of the CDR3: TGTGCCATCCCATATCCGTCCTCACAGTCAGATACGCAGTATTTT. It is translated as CAIPYPSSQSDTQYF.

V gene TRBV27 combines with J gene TRBJ2-5; D is ambiguous. The germline CDR1 and CDR2 sequences are MNHEY and SMNVEV (reference sequence). The CDR3 loop spans 13 amino acids. Trimming took off 2 bases at V and 5 bases at J, with 9 bases between the two ends. In DNA form, the CDR3 reads TGTGCCAGCAGTTTAATGTTCGGGGAGACCCAGTACTTC. Amino acids: CASSLMFGETQYF.

The table lists this clone with a count of one. The genes are TRBV5-1 and TRBJ2-1, with 8 nucleotides matching TRBD2. V lost 5 bases to trimming and J lost 1 base; unmatched junction nucleotides: 2. Germline CDR1 and CDR2: SGHRS and YFSETQ. The CDR3 runs 14 residues. CDR3 sequence reads: CASSREGSYNEQFF. The CDR3 DNA reads as TGCGCCAGCAGTCGGGAGGGTTCCTACAATGAGCAGTTCTTC.

V gene TRBV30 combines with J gene TRBJ2-7, with D unclear. The CDR3 runs 13 residues. V lost 3 bases, J lost 3 bases, and 12 bases lay in between. CDR1 and CDR2 (germline): GTSNPN, SVGIG (reference sequence). The CDR3 protein is CAWSATISYEQYF. The CDR3 DNA follows: TGTGCCTGGAGCGCAACGATTAGCTACGAGCAGTACTTC.

V is TRBV28 and J is TRBJ1-1; 9 nucleotides agree with TRBD1. CDR1 and CDR2 (germline): MDHEN, SYDVKM. CDR3 size: 12 residues. Trimming took 8 bases from V and 12 from J; bases not matched to a gene: 10. CDR3 sequence reads: CASRPGTGSPFF. CDR3 coding DNA: TGTGCCAGCCGCCCAGGGACAGGGAGTCCTTTCTTT.

The CDR3 nucleotides are TGTGCCAGCAGCCAGACAGGGGTCAACACCGGGGAGCTGTTTTTT. Its protein product is CASSQTGVNTGELFF. The chain is built from TRBV3-1 (or the pseudogene TRBV3-2) and TRBJ2-2; 8 bases fit TRBD1. In germline, CDR1 is LGHDT, CDR2 YNNKEL (reference sequence). J lost 2 bases, V lost 3 bases, and 2 bases had no gene match. This CDR3 is 15 amino acids long.

This clone occurred a few times. This chain links TRBV29-1 with TRBJ1-1; D gene unclear. This CDR3 has 11 residues. Germline CDR1 is SQVTM and CDR2 is ANQGSEA. Trimming removed 3 bases at V and 7 bases at J, with 9 bases between. The CDR3 spells CSVDMAGEAFF. The CDR3 DNA is TGCAGCGTTGATATGGCAGGTGAAGCTTTCTTT.

This clone was observed a single time. The rearrangement links TRBV6-5 to TRBJ2-7; 8 bases align to TRBD1. The CDR3 extends over 15 amino acids. V shed 6 bases, J shed 0 bases, and the junction held 7 bases outside the gene matches. The germline V gene encodes CDR1 MNHEY and CDR2 SVGAGI. The CDR3 DNA reads TGTGCCAGCAGCTACGGACAGGGAAGCTCCTACGAGCAGTACTTC. It specifies CASSYGQGSSYEQYF.

V is TRBV6-5 and J is TRBJ1-3; perhaps TRBD1 as D (5 bases). Trimming left V 6 bases short and J 1 base short, with 13 bases between. The germline gives CDR1 MNHEY, CDR2 SVGAGI. CDR3 length equals 15 residues. The CDR3 bases are TGTGCCAGCAGCTCGACAGCCTCTTCTGGAAACACCATATATTTT. The encoded protein is CASSSTASSGNTIYF.

V and J are TRBV5-1 and TRBJ2-7, with 9 positions matching TRBD2. CDR1 is SGHRS and CDR2 is YFSETQ in the germline V gene. V lost 0 bases, J lost 2 bases, and 6 bases stayed unmatched. The CDR3 is 16 amino acids. The CDR3 bases are TGCGCCAGCAGCTTGGGGGCTGGACTAGCGACCTACGAGCAGTACTTC. Translation gives CASSLGAGLATYEQYF.